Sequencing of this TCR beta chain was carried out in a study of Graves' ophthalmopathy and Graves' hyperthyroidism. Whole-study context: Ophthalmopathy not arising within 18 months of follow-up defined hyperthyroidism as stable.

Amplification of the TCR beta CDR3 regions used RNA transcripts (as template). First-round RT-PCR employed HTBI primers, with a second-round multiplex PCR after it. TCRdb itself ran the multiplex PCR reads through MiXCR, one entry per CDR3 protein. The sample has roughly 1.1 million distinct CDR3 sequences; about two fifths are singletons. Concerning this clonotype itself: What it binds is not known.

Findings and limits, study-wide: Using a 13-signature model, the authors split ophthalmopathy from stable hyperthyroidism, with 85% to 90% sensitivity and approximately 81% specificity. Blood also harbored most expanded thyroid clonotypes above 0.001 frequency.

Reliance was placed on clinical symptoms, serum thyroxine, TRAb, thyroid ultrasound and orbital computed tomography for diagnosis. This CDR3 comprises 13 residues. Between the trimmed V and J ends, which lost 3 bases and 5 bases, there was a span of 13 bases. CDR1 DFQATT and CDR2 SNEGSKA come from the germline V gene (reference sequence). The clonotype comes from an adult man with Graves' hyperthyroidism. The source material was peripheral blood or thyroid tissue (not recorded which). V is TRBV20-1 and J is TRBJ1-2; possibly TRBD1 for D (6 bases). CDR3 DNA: TGCAGTGCTAGCCCGGGACATCATTATGGCTACACCTTC. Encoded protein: CSASPGHHYGYTF.